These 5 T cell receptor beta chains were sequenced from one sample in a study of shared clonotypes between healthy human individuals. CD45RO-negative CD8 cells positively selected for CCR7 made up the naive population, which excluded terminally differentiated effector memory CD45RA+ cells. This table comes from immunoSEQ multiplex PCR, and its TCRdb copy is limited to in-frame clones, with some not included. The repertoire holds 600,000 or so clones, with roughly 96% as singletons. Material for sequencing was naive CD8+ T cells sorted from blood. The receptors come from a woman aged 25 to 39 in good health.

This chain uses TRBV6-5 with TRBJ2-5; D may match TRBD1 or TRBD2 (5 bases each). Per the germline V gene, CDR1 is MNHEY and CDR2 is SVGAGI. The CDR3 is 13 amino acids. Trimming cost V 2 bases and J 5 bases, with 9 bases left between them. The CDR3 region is CASSYPEGETQYF. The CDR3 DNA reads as TGTGCCAGCAGTTACCCAGAGGGGGAGACCCAGTACTTC.

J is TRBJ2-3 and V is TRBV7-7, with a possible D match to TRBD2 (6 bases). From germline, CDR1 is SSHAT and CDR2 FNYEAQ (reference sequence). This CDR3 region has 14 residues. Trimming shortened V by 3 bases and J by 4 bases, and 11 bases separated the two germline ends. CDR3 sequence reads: CASSFGGGADTQYF. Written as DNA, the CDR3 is TGTGCCAGCAGCTTCGGGGGTGGGGCAGATACGCAGTATTTT.

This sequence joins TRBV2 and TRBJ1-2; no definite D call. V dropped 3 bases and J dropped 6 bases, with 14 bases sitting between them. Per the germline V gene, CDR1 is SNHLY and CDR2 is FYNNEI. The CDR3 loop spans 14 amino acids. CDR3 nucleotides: TGTGCCAGCAGTGACGGGTGGGTATTGGATGGCTACACCTTC. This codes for CASSDGWVLDGYTF.

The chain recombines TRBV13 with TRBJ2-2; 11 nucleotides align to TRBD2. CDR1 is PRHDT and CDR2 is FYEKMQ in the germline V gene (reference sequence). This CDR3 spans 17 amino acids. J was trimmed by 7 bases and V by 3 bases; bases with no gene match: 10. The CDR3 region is CASSFITSGRRNGELFF. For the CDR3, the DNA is TGTGCCAGCAGCTTCATTACTAGCGGGAGAAGAAACGGGGAGCTGTTTTTT. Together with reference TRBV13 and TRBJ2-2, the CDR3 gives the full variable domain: AAGVIQSPRHLIKEKRETATLKCYPIPRHDTVYWYQQGPGQDPQFLISFYEKMQSDKGSIPDRFSAQQFSDYHSELNMSSLELGDSALYFCASSFITSGRRNGELFFGEGSRLTVL.

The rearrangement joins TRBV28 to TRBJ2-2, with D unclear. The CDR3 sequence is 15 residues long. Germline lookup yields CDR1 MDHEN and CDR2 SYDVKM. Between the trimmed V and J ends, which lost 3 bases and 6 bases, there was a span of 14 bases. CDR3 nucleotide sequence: TGTGCCAGCAGTTTCTCTCTCACCCTTCCCGGGGAGCTGTTTTTT. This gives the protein CASSFSLTLPGELFF.